This T cell receptor beta chain is drawn from a study of CD8+ T cells in alopecia areata (dated by TCRdb to 2017 to 2018). Background for the entire study: The study used high-throughput TCRbeta sequencing to examine T cell clonal expansion in alopecia areata, in both the C3H/HeJ mouse model and human patients. On the human side, TCRbeta sequencing was run on scalp tissue and on sorted CD4+ and CD8+ peripheral blood T cells from healthy controls and from alopecia areata patients with either patchy or totalis/universalis disease. Clonality in the scalp was compared among normal scalp (n=4), patchy alopecia areata scalp (n=8), and alopecia totalis/universalis scalp (n=8). RNA was obtained with the PAXgene miRNA kit for fixed scalp, the miRNeasy kit for PBMCs, and the RNeasy kit for mouse skin. TCRbeta CDR3 regions were amplified by immunoSEQ multiplex PCR with 35 Vbeta forward and 13 Jbeta reverse primers.

The library was made by the immunoSEQ multiplex PCR assay. To provide template for TCR sequencing, every sample had RNA extracted and reverse transcribed into cDNA. SuperScript III was used to make first-strand cDNA, primed with a 2:1 mix of oligo-dT and random hexamers. A synthetic immune receptor repertoire was used to assess amplification bias, and residual bias was removed computationally. The authors' pipeline ran thus. Raw reads were preprocessed to remove errors, and CDR3 was defined by IMGT conventions from the conserved cysteine to phenylalanine. Clonality was computed as 1 minus the Shannon entropy, with the entropy normalized by log2 of the number of productive unique TCRs. Whether scalp clones were CD4 or CD8 was inferred by matching scalp TCRbeta sequences against CD4 and CD8 repertoires sorted from blood. This is the immuneACCESS table as TCRdb keeps it, with only in-frame sequences that have V and J called. A part of the clones is gone; compared with another copy, unresolved V genes explain less than half, and the rest is unexplained. The V and J calls and clone size are taken from that table; D and trimming were inferred from the DNA. This sample is represented by 150,000 or so clones; 50% to 65% of them were singletons. Approximately 4.8% of the sample is held by the ten biggest clonotypes.

V loses 4 bases, J loses 5 bases, and the germline ends lie 9 bases apart. The germline V gene encodes CDR1 MGHRA and CDR2 YSYEKL. The CDR3 starts with the cysteine, ends with the phenylalanine, and has 13 residues. Of the read, only the CDR3 DNA is kept; its 39 bases are in frame from base 1. Paper-wide results and their limitations: Shared TCR sequences between patients were less evident than in mice, which may be partly attributable to HLA diversity in the patient population. Compared with normal scalp, lesional scalp had higher clonality and more expanded CD8+ clones, particularly in alopecia totalis/universalis, a pattern that suggests antigenic drive. Unlike mouse skin, where gammadelta T cells dominate, normal human skin contains resident alphabeta T cells that get sequenced too, which complicates analysis of the scalp TCR repertoire.

A word on this clone: Its target antigen remains unknown. Base qualities were left out, and no much larger clone turns up one base away.

PBMCs were isolated by density centrifugation and stained for CD3, CD4 and CD8, after which CD4+ and CD8+ T cells were sorted on a FACSAria. Scalp biopsies and blood samples were obtained from unaffected controls. The sequenced material came from CD4+ T cells sorted from blood. The rearranged chain carries TRBV4-1 and TRBJ2-1; the D gene is possibly TRBD2, with 6 bases matching. This TCR was recovered from a human donor in good health. The DNA sequence is TGCGCCAGCAGCCGGCGGGGTGACAATGAGCAGTTCTTC. Protein translation: CASSRRGDNEQFF.